This T cell receptor (beta chain) was documented in a study of shared clonotypes between healthy human individuals. The CDR3 covers 14 residues. CDR1 is SGHRS and CDR2 is YFSETQ in the germline V gene. Trimming removed 2 bases from V and 2 bases from J, with 8 bases in between. Some clones are missing from TCRdb's copy, which holds only in-frame ones; the method was immunoSEQ multiplex PCR. Here the sample spans approximately 840,000 clones, roughly 96% being singletons. The naive CD8 population came from CD45RO-negative cells selected for CCR7, without terminally differentiated effector memory CD45RA+ cells.

Sequenced input: naive CD8+ T cells sorted from blood. The chain has TRBV5-1 and TRBJ2-4; no definite D call. This TCR derives from a man younger than 45 in good health. CDR3 amino acids: CASSFDNSKNIQYF. Written as DNA, the CDR3 is TGCGCCAGCAGCTTCGACAACTCCAAAAACATTCAGTACTTC. Full variable domain (missing parts from reference TRBV5-1 and TRBJ2-4): KAGVTQTPRYLIKTRGQQVTLSCSPISGHRSVSWYQQTPGQGLQFLFEYFSETQRNKGNFPGRFSGRQFSNSRSEMNVSTLELGDSALYLCASSFDNSKNIQYFGAGTRLSVL.